This T cell receptor (beta chain) was obtained from a study of immune cell composition in non-small cell lung cancer. Germline CDR1 and CDR2: SQVTM and ANQGSEA. This CDR3 spans 15 amino acids. J gave up 4 bases and V 5 bases, and 13 bases lay outside the gene matches. Some clones are missing from TCRdb's copy, which holds only in-frame ones; the method was immunoSEQ multiplex PCR. The table records about 3,100 clones, roughly 77% of them present only once. In regard to this clone: Its antigen is not identified.

Study-level findings and limits: Around four fifths of squamous and under 35% of adenocarcinoma cases had tumour-associated clones >0.5%.

Normal lung was taken at the farthest possible site, at least 3 cm from tumour. This sequence originates from a human donor with non-small cell lung cancer. Sequencing was performed on non-adjacent lung tissue. The chain recombines TRBV29-1 with TRBJ1-2, with 7 bases identical to TRBD1. The CDR3 bases are TGCAGCGTTTATCTGACAGGGCCCTTGGTCTATGGCTACACCTTC. Translating gives CSVYLTGPLVYGYTF.